The 19 T cell receptor beta chains presented below share a single source sample, sequenced in a study of CD4+ T cells in melanoma. Measured with immunoSEQ multiplex PCR; TCRdb has only the in-frame clones, and not every one. The sample includes 110,000 to 150,000 clones, 80% to 95% of them seen just once. These receptors originate from a human donor with melanoma.

The gene calls are TRBV2 and TRBJ1-5; D gene ambiguous. CDR1 SNHLY and CDR2 FYNNEI come from the germline V gene. This CDR3 is 14 amino acids long. V was shortened by 2 bases and J by 7 bases, with 12 bases between the two germline ends. The CDR3 nucleotides read TGTGCCAGCAGTGAAAGACTCGACGGGCAGCCCCAGCATTTT. Its translation is CASSERLDGQPQHF. Together with reference TRBV2 and TRBJ1-5, the CDR3 gives the full variable domain: EPEVTQTPSHQVTQMGQEVILRCVPISNHLYFYWYRQILGQKVEFLVSFYNNEISEKSEIFDDQFSVERPDGSNFTLKIRSTKLEDSAMYFCASSERLDGQPQHFGDGTRLSIL.

The chain links TRBV10-3 to TRBJ2-3; tentatively, D is TRBD1 or TRBD2 (5 bases each). Germline CDR1 ENHRY, CDR2 SYGVKD. The CDR3 runs 15 residues. V gave up 3 bases and J gave up 2 bases, with 12 bases separating them. CDR3 DNA sequence: TGTGCCATCAGTGATTTGGTCGGGGCCACAGATACGCAGTATTTT. Amino acid sequence: CAISDLVGATDTQYF.

The V call is TRBV6-6, the J call TRBJ2-3; no clear D. CDR3 length: 13 amino acids. V was trimmed by 5 bases and J by 11 bases, leaving 17 bases between them. CDR1 is MNHNY, CDR2 SVGAGI, per germline (reference sequence). The CDR3 coding sequence is TGTGCCAGCAGTCCTACGGACCCCCGGCTGCAGTATTTT. It codes for CASSPTDPRLQYF.

This clone has just one count. Other DNA sequences in the same sample also yield this CDR3. The V and J genes are TRBV10-2 and TRBJ2-2, with D tentatively TRBD1 (6 bases). This CDR3 comprises 15 residues. Trimming left V 3 bases short and J 4 bases short, with 12 bases between. From germline, CDR1 is WSHSY and CDR2 SAAADI. CDR3 sequence (DNA): TGCGCCAGCAGTGAATTACAGGGCGGCACCGGGGAGCTGTTTTTT. Translated, it gives CASSELQGGTGELFF.

In its sample, this clone was seen once. The chain links TRBV6-1 to TRBJ2-1; D gene uncertain. The germline V gene encodes CDR1 MNHNS and CDR2 SASEGT. Trimming left V 4 bases short and J 2 bases short, with 12 bases between. CDR3 size: 15 residues. The CDR3 region is CASSGKTRPYNEQFF. The DNA of the CDR3 is TGTGCCAGCAGTGGGAAAACAAGACCCTACAATGAGCAGTTCTTC.

The chain has TRBV9 and TRBJ2-7, with D maybe TRBD2 (7 bases). Looked up from germline, CDR1 is SGDLS and CDR2 is YYNGEE. Trimming took off 1 base at V and 7 bases at J, with 15 bases between the two ends. The CDR3 covers 14 residues. CDR3 sequence reads: CASSVQGGAWEQYF. The CDR3 nucleotides are TGTGCCAGCAGCGTACAAGGGGGGGCATGGGAGCAGTACTTC.

In its sample, this clone was seen a few times. The V gene is TRBV5-5, the J gene TRBJ1-1; D perhaps matches TRBD1 (5 bases). Per germline, CDR1 SGHKS and CDR2 YYEKEE (reference sequence). Trimming pared 2 bases from V and 10 bases from J, leaving 18 bases between. This CDR3 comprises 14 residues. DNA of the CDR3: TGTGCCAGCAGCTTTGGCCAGGGAGGGTACGGAGCTTTCTTT. Translation: CASSFGQGGYGAFF.

V usage is TRBV5-1 and J usage is TRBJ2-7; 8 bases match TRBD2. V gave up 1 base and J gave up 2 bases; unmatched junction bases: 2. CDR1 SGHRS and CDR2 YFSETQ come from the germline V gene. The CDR3 sequence is 14 residues long. The CDR3 sequence is CASSLTSGTYEQYF. CDR3 DNA sequence: TGCGCCAGCAGCTTGACTAGCGGTACCTACGAGCAGTACTTC.

The chain links TRBV20-1 to TRBJ1-2, with 7 bases lining up with TRBD1. Germline values: CDR1 DFQATT, CDR2 SNEGSKA (reference sequence). The CDR3 extends over 11 amino acids. CDR3 loop: CSSQGLGGYTF. Here the CDR3 DNA reads TGCAGCTCACAGGGGCTCGGAGGCTACACCTTC.

The V and J genes are TRBV5-6 and TRBJ2-4; a possible D gene is TRBD2 (6 bases). V lost 1 base and J lost 8, with 22 bases in between. The CDR3 is 17 amino acids. From germline, CDR1 is SGHDT and CDR2 YYEEEE. The CDR3 bases are TGTGCCAGCAGCTTGTACGGGGGAGCCCCCGGGTGGGACATTCAGTACTTC. Translated, it gives CASSLYGGAPGWDIQYF. Based on the CDR3 plus reference TRBV5-6 and TRBJ2-4, the full variable domain is DAGVTQSPTHLIKTRGQQVTLRCSPKSGHDTVSWYQQALGQGPQFIFQYYEEEERQRGNFPDRFSGHQFPNYSSELNVNALLLGDSALYLCASSLYGGAPGWDIQYFGAGTRLSVL.

This rearrangement joins TRBV4-1 to TRBJ1-1, with 12 bases lining up with TRBD1. V dropped 4 bases and J dropped 5; count of bases not matched to a gene: 2. CDR1 is MGHRA, CDR2 YSYEKL, per germline. This CDR3 comprises 14 residues. This CDR3 reads CASSRDRGLTEAFF. CDR3 nucleotides: TGCGCCAGCAGCCGGGACAGGGGGCTTACTGAAGCTTTCTTT.

The rearrangement links TRBV19 to TRBJ1-5; no reliable D call. Germline V gene lookup returns CDR1 LNHDA and CDR2 SQIVND (reference sequence). The CDR3 consists of 14 residues. Trimming took 3 bases from V and 7 from J, leaving 13 bases between them. This chain's CDR3 is CASSILEWAQPQHF. CDR3 bases: TGTGCCAGTAGTATCCTCGAATGGGCGCAGCCCCAGCATTTT.

As concerns this clone: The identical CDR3 is also encoded by other nucleotide sequences in the sample. This chain connects TRBV11-2 to TRBJ2-5, with 9 bases lining up with TRBD1. The CDR3 runs 13 residues. The germline gives CDR1 SGHAT, CDR2 FQNNGV. With V trimmed by 5 bases and J by 3 bases, 1 base remained unmatched. DNA for the CDR3: TGTGCCAGCAGCCGGGACAGGGAAGAGACCCAGTACTTC. This codes for CASSRDREETQYF.

The chain recombines TRBV18 with TRBJ1-5; D gene ambiguous. This CDR3 comprises 14 residues. The V end was cut by 6 bases, the J end by 3 bases, with 12 bases between. Germline assignment: CDR1 KGHSH and CDR2 LQKENI. The CDR3 DNA sequence: TGTGCCAGCTCCCGCGAAGGGTACAATCAGCCCCAGCATTTT. It encodes CASSREGYNQPQHF. Full variable domain (rest looked up from reference TRBV18 and TRBJ1-5): NAGVMQNPRHLVRRRGQEARLRCSPMKGHSHVYWYRQLPEEGLKFMVYLQKENIIDESGMPKERFSAEFPKEGPSILRIQQVVRGDSAAYFCASSREGYNQPQHFGDGTRLSIL.

The chain links TRBV5-1 to TRBJ2-2; 8 bases match TRBD1. CDR3 length: 15 residues. The V and J ends lost 0 bases and 5 bases, in that order; junction bases with no gene match: 3. Looked up from germline, CDR1 is SGHRS and CDR2 is YFSETQ. The CDR3 DNA sequence: TGCGCCAGCAGCTTGGCGACAGGGGAGACCGGGGAGCTGTTTTTT. Translating it yields CASSLATGETGELFF.

The chain is built from TRBV5-1 and TRBJ2-3; D is perhaps TRBD1 (6 bases). From germline, CDR1 is SGHRS and CDR2 YFSETQ. The V and J ends lost 4 bases and 0 bases respectively, with 12 bases between them. The CDR3 length is 15 residues. The CDR3 spells CASSPGVSSTDTQYF. The DNA of the CDR3 is TGCGCCAGCAGCCCAGGGGTTTCTAGCACAGATACGCAGTATTTT.

The CDR3 bases are TGTGCCAGCAGCCCGACAGGAGGGACAGGGACCTACGAGCAGTACTTC. Amino acid sequence: CASSPTGGTGTYEQYF. This chain joins TRBV7-8 and TRBJ2-7, with TRBD1 matching over 9 bases. This CDR3 is 16 amino acids long. CDR1 is SGHVS, CDR2 FQNEAQ, per germline. The junction had 10 bases not matched to a gene; V was cut back by 5 bases and J by 2 bases.

This sequence joins TRBV5-1 and TRBJ2-3; 7 nucleotides line up with TRBD1. CDR1 SGHRS and CDR2 YFSETQ come from the germline V gene. CDR3 length equals 13 residues. The V segment lost 6 bases and the J segment 4 bases; nucleotides outside the gene matches: 5. The CDR3 nucleotides are TGCGCCAGCAAGACAGGGCGGGCAGATACGCAGTATTTT. Translating gives CASKTGRADTQYF. The full variable domain, in which reference TRBV5-1 and TRBJ2-3 provide the parts outside the CDR3, is KAGVTQTPRYLIKTRGQQVTLSCSPISGHRSVSWYQQTPGQGLQFLFEYFSETQRNKGNFPGRFSGRQFSNSRSEMNVSTLELGDSALYLCASKTGRADTQYFGPGTRLTVL.

The chain joins TRBV6-5 to TRBJ1-1, with D hard to call. Trimming shortened V by 3 bases and J by 5 bases, and 13 bases separated the two germline ends. CDR3 length: 14 residues. Germline values: CDR1 MNHEY, CDR2 SVGAGI. CDR3 sequence (DNA): TGTGCCAGCAGTTATGAGGGCCTGGGGACTGAAGCTTTCTTT. Amino acid sequence: CASSYEGLGTEAFF.